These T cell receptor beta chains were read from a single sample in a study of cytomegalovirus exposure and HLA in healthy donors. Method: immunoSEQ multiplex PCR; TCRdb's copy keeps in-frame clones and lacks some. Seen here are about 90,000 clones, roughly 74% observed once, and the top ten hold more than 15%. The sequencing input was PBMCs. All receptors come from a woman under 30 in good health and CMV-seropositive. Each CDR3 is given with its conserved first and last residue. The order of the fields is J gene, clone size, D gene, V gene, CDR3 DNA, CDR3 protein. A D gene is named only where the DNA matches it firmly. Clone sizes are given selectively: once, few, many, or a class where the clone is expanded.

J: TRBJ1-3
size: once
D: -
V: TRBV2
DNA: TGTGCCAGCACCGAGGAGGGGAAGGGAAACACCATATATTTT
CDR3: CASTEEGKGNTIYF

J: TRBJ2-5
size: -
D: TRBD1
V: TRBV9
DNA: TGTGCCAGCAGCGTGGGACAGAGATACCAAGAGACCCAGTACTTC
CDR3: CASSVGQRYQETQYF

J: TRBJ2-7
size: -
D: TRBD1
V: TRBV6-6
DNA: TGTGCCAGCAGTTACCTAGGACAGGGGGCATACGAGCAGTACTTC
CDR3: CASSYLGQGAYEQYF

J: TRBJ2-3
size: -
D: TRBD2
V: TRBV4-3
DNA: TGCGCCAGCAGCCGGGGACTAGCGGGATTTCCAGATACGCAGTATTTT
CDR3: CASSRGLAGFPDTQYF

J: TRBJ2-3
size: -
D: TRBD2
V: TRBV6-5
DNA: TGTGCCAGCAGTTACTACGGGGGGGACACAGATACGCAGTATTTT
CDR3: CASSYYGGDTDTQYF

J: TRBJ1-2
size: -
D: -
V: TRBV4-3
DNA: TGCGCCAGCAACCAAGGGATAGGGGGAAGGCAGCAATCCTATGGCTACACCTTC
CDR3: CASNQGIGGRQQSYGYTF

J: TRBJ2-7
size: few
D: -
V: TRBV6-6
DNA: TGTGCCAGCAGTTTCTCCGGGACTGGCACCTACGAGCAGTACTTC
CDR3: CASSFSGTGTYEQYF

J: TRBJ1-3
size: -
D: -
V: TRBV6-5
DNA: TGTGCCAGCGGTAACGGGGGGCGAATTGGAAACACCATATATTTT
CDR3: CASGNGGRIGNTIYF

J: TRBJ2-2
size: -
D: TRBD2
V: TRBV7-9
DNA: TGTGCCAGCAGCCGGGGACTACGGGAGGCCGGGGAGCTGTTTTTT
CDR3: CASSRGLREAGELFF

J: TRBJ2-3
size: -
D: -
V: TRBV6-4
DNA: TGTGCCAGCAGTGAGGGGGAGGCAGATACGCAGTATTTT
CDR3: CASSEGEADTQYF

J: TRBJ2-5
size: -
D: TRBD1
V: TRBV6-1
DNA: TGTGCCAGCCTCCCCCCGGACAGGGGGCAAGAGACCCAGTACTTC
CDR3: CASLPPDRGQETQYF

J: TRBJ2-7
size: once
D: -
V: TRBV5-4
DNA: TGTGCCAGCAGCTTGGACAGATACGAGCAGTACTTC
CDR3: CASSLDRYEQYF

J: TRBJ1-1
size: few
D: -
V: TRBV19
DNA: TGTGCCAGTAGTATGTTCGGGGACACTGAAGCTTTCTTT
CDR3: CASSMFGDTEAFF

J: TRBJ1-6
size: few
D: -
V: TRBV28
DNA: TGTGCCAGCAGCCCCCCAGGGAATTCACCCCTCCACTTT
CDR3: CASSPPGNSPLHF

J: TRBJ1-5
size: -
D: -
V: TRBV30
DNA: TGTGCCTGGAGTGGGTCGGGGGACGAGCCCCAGCATTTT
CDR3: CAWSGSGDEPQHF

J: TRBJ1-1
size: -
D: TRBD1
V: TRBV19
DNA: TGTGCCAGCCGAAGGATGGGGCCAGGGGGCACTGAAGCTTTCTTT
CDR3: CASRRMGPGGTEAFF

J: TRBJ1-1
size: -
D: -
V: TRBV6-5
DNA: TGTGCCAGCAGACAGGGAATGAACACTGAAGCTTTCTTT
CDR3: CASRQGMNTEAFF

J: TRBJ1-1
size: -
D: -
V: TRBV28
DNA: TGTGCCAGCAGTTCGAACATGAACACTGAAGCTTTCTTT
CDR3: CASSSNMNTEAFF

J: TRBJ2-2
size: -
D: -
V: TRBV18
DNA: TGTGCCAGCTCACCTCGGGAGTCCGGGGAGCTGTTTTTT
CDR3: CASSPRESGELFF

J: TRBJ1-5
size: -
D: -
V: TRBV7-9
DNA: TGTGCCAGCAGCTTAGCGGGAGATAGCAATCAGCCCCAGCATTTT
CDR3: CASSLAGDSNQPQHF

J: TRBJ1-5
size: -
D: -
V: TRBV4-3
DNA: TGCGCCAGCAGCCAAGACCTGTCTAGCAATCAGCCCCAGCATTTT
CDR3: CASSQDLSSNQPQHF

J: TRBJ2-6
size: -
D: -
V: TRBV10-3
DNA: TGTGCCATCAGTGGGGGCCAGAGCGCTGGGGCCAACGTCCTGACTTTC
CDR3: CAISGGQSAGANVLTF

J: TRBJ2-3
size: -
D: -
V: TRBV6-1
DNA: TGTGCCAGCAGTGACTACCCTAGGCCAGATACGCAGTATTTT
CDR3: CASSDYPRPDTQYF

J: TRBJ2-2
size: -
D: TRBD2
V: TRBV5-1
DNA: TGCGCCAGCAGCTTGGTTAGACTAGCGGGGATGAACACCGGGGAGCTGTTTTTT
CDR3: CASSLVRLAGMNTGELFF

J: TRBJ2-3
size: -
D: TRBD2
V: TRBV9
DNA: TGTGCCAGCAGCTGGGCGGGGACTAGCGACCGCACAGATACGCAGTATTTT
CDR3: CASSWAGTSDRTDTQYF

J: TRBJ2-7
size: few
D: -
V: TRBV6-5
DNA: TGTGCCAGCAGTTACTCGGGTTCGCGGGCAACCGAGCAGTACTTC
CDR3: CASSYSGSRATEQYF

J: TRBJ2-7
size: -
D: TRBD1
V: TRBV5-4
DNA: TGTGCCAGCAGCTCTGCTGCGGACAGGAACTCCTACGAGCAGTACTTC
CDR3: CASSSAADRNSYEQYF

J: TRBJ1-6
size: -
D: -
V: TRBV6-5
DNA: TGTGCCAGCAGTTACTTCTCCGGGAATTCACCCCTCCACTTT
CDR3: CASSYFSGNSPLHF

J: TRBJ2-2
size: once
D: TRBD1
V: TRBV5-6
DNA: TGTGCCAGCAGCTTCCGGGACAGGGTTACCGGGGAGCTGTTTTTT
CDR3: CASSFRDRVTGELFF

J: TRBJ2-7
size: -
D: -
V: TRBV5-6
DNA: TGTGCCAGCAGCCTCGGACAGCCAGCCTACGAGCAGTACTTC
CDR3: CASSLGQPAYEQYF

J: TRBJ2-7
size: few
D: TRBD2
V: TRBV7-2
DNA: TGTGCCAGCAGATCGACTAGCCACGAGCAGTACTTC
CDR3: CASRSTSHEQYF

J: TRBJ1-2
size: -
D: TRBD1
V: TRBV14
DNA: TGTGCCAGCAGCCAGTCCGGGACAGGGGGATATGGCTACACCTTC
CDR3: CASSQSGTGGYGYTF

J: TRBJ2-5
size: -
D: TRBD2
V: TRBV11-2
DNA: TGTGCCAGCAGCTTAGGGGGGGCGGGAGGGGGACAAGAGACCCAGTACTTC
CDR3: CASSLGGAGGGQETQYF

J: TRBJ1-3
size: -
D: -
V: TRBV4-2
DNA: TGTGCCAGCAGCCCTCGCTCTGGAAACACCATATATTTT
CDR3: CASSPRSGNTIYF

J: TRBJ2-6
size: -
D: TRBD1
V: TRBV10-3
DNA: TGTGCCATCAGTGAACAGGGGGGTAGCTCTGGGGCCAACGTCCTGACTTTC
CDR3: CAISEQGGSSGANVLTF

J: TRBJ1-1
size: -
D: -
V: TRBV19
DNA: TGTGCCACTGAGCCGGGGGGTGAGAGAACTGAAGCTTTCTTT
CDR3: CATEPGGERTEAFF

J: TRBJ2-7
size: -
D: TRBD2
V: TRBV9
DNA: TGTGCCAGCAGCGCAGACCTGGGACTAGCGGGAGTCTACGAGCAGTACTTC
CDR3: CASSADLGLAGVYEQYF

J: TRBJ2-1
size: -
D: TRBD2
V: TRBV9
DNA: TGTGCCAGCACCCGTCTAGCGGGAGGGGTAAAGAATGAGCAGTTCTTC
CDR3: CASTRLAGGVKNEQFF

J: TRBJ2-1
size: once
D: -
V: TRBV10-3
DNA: TGTGCCACGGTGACTAGATCGACCGACGGCGAGCAGTTCTTC
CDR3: CATVTRSTDGEQFF

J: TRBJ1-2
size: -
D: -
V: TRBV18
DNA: TGTGCCAGCTCACTGCCGACAGAAAGCTATGGCTACACCTTC
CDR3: CASSLPTESYGYTF

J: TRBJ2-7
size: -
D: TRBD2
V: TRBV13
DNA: TGTGCCAGCAGCTTAGGTAGCCTAGCGGGACTCTACGAGCAGTACTTC
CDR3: CASSLGSLAGLYEQYF

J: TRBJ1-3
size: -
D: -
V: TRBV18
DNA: TGTGCCAGCTCAATTACGCCTAAGAGCTCTGGAAACACCATATATTTT
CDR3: CASSITPKSSGNTIYF

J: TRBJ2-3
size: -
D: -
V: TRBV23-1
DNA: TGCGCCAGCAGTCAATCGAGGGGGAATACGCAGTATTTT
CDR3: CASSQSRGNTQYF

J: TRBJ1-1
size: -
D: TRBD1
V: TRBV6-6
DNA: TGTGCCAGCAGTTACTGGGACAGGGGCTCTGAAGCTTTCTTT
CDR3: CASSYWDRGSEAFF

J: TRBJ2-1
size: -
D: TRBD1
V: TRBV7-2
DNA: TGTGCCAGCAGCTCTGTGACAGGGGGTGTAAAGAATGAGCAGTTCTTC
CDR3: CASSSVTGGVKNEQFF

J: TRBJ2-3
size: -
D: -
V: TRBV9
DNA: TGTGCCAGCAGCGGCCGGGTCAACGCAGATACGCAGTATTTT
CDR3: CASSGRVNADTQYF

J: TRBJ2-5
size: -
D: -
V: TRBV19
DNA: TGTGCCAGTAGCGACTCCCCCCGAACCCAGTACTTC
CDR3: CASSDSPRTQYF

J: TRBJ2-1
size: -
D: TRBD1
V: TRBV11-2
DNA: TGTGCCAGCAGCTTAGGACAGGGCTCCTACAATGAGCAGTTCTTC
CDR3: CASSLGQGSYNEQFF

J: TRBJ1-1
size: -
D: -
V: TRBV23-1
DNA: TGCGCCAGCAGTCAAGCCGGGGAGGTTGAAGCTTTCTTT
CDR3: CASSQAGEVEAFF

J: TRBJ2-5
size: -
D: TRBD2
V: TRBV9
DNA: TGTGCCAGCAGCGTAGACCCTAGCGGCCTCGTCCGGGAGACCCAGTACTTC
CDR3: CASSVDPSGLVRETQYF

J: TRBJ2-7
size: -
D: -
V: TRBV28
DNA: TGTGCCAGCAGTTGGGATGGTGCGGGTTCCTACGAGCAGTACTTC
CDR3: CASSWDGAGSYEQYF

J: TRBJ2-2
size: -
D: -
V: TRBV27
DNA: TGTGCCAGCAGTATCCACCTAGCCGGGGAGCTGTTTTTT
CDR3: CASSIHLAGELFF

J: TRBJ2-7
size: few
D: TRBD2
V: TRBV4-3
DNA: TGCGCCAGCAGCCCCAAGCGGGGGCCCTCCTACGAGCAGTACTTC
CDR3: CASSPKRGPSYEQYF

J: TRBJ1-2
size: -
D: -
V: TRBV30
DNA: TGTGCCTGGAGCGCCCTAGCGTCCGGCTACACCTTC
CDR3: CAWSALASGYTF

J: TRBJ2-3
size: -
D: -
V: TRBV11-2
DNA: TGTGCCAGCAGCTTAGCGGGATTTAGGTCGGCCACAGATACGCAGTATTTT
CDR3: CASSLAGFRSATDTQYF

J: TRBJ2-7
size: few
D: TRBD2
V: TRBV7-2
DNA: TGTGCCAGCAGCTTATTTCAGCGGGGGGAGGGGGAGCAGTACTTC
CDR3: CASSLFQRGEGEQYF

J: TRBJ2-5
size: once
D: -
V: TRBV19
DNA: TGTGCCAGTAGTATAGGAGGCGGCCTGACTGAGACCCAGTACTTC
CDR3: CASSIGGGLTETQYF